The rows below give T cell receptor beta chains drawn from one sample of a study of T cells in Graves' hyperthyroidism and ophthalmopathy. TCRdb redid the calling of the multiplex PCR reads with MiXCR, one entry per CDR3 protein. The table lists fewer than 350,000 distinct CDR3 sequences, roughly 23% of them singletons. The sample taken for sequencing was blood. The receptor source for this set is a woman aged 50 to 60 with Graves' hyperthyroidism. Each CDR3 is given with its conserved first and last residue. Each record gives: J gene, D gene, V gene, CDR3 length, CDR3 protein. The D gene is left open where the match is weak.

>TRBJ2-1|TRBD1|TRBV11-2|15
CASSRTGTGNNEQFF
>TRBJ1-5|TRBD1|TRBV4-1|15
CASSQEDRAAQPQHF
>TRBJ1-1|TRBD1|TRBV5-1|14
CASSSRQGRTEAFF
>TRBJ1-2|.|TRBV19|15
CASSTKLRYNYGYTF
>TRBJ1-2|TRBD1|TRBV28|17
CASSLLDRMKPNYGYTF
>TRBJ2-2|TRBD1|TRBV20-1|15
CSAKQGPTNTGELFF
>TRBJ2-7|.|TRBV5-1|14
CASSYRDSSYEQYF
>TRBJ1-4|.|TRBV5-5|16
CASSSQGDRTNEKLFF
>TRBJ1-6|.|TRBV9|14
CASSLRQDNSPLHF
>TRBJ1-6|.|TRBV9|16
CASSVGIFGSESPLHF
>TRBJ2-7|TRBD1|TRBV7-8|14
CASSRNRGNYEQYF
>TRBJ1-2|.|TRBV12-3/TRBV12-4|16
CASSSRPGAANYGYTF
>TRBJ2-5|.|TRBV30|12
CAWSVLGGTQYF
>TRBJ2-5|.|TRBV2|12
CATGELRETQYF
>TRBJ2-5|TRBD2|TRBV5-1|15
CASSLDLTSRETQYF
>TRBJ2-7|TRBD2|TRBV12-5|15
CASGFPGLAGYEQYF
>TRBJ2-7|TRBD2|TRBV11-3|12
CASSFSGNEQYF
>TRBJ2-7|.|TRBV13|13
CASSHHNSYEQYF
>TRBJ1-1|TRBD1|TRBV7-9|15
CASSGSDRRYTEAFF
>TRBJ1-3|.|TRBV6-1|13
CAISDGSGNTIYF
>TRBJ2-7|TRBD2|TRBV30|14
CAWSVLAGGYEQYF
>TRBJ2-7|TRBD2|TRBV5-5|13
CASIRASGYEQYF
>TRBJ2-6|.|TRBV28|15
CASLKQSSGANVLTF
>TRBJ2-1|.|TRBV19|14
CASSVEPGRNEQFF
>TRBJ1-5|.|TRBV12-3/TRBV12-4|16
CASSLGDGFSDQPQHF
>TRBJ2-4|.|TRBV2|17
CASSEAGGLGAKNIQYF